This T cell receptor beta chain was captured in a study of CD8 T cells in Susac syndrome. Study as a whole: Patients with Susac syndrome were therapy-naive, on corticosteroids, or on intravenous immunoglobulin alone at the time that blood was drawn.

RNA amounts of about 0.45 to 1 ug underwent reverse transcription with random hexamers. The amplification used immunoSEQ multiplex PCR on TCR beta CDR3; it spanned 54 Vbeta and 13 Jbeta. TCRdb passed the immunoSEQ multiplex PCR reads through MiXCR, listing each CDR3 protein once. The repertoire consists of 100,000 to 150,000 distinct CDR3 sequences, with around 94% occurring once and the leading ten covering about 0.28%. V was clipped by 1 base and J by 1 base, with 11 bases between them. Germline CDR1 reads SEHNR; CDR2 reads FQNEAQ (reference sequence). The CDR3 is 16 residues long. V and J are TRBV7-9 and TRBJ2-4; D remains ambiguous. The receptor was derived from a human donor with Susac syndrome. The sample was CD8+ T cells from PBMCs. This chain's CDR3 is CASSLEDLAAKNIQYF. CDR3 DNA: TGTGCCAGCAGCTTAGAGGACCTGGCCGCCAAAAACATTCAGTACTTC.